This section outlines one T cell receptor beta chain sequence together with its context. The sample originates from a study of cytomegalovirus exposure and HLA in healthy donors. The PCR used 60 Vbeta and 13 Jbeta primers. Assay used: immunoSEQ multiplex PCR; TCRdb lists only in-frame clones, some missing. Found here are about 160,000 clones, around 69% of them singletons; the top ten hold 1.3% to 1.5%. Germline V lookup: CDR1 WNHNN, CDR2 SYGVQD (reference sequence). The length of the CDR3 is 15 residues. Trimming removed 0 bases from V and 7 bases from J, with 16 bases in between. The clonotype was recovered from a man in his 60s in good health and CMV-seronegative. The rearrangement joins TRBV10-1 to TRBJ2-7; no clear D gene. The sample taken for sequencing was PBMCs. The CDR3 reads CASSESSATRREQYF. As DNA, the CDR3 is TGCGCCAGCAGTGAGTCGAGCGCCACGAGGCGGGAGCAGTACTTC.